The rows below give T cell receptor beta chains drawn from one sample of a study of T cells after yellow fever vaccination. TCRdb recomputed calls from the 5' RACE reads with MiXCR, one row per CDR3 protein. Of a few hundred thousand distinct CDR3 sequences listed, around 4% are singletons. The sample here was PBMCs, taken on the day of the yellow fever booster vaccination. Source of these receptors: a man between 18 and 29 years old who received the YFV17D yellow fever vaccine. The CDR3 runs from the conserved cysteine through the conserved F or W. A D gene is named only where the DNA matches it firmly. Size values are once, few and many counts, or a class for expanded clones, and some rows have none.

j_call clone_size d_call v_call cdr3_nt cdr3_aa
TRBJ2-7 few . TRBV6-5 TGTGCCAGCAGTTCCTACCCCGGCTACGAGCAGTACTTC CASSSYPGYEQYF
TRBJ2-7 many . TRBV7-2 TGTGCCAGCAGCTTCAGGATCGGACAGCAACTATACGAGCAGTACTTC CASSFRIGQQLYEQYF
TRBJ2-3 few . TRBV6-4 TGTGCCAGCAGTGACCGGCCATCTAGCACAGATACGCAGTATTTT CASSDRPSSTDTQYF
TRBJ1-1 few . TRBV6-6 TGTGCCACGCAGGGCGGAAGCACTGAAGCTTTCTTT CATQGGSTEAFF
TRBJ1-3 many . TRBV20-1 TGCAGTGCTAGAGGGGACGTAAACACCATATATTTT CSARGDVNTIYF
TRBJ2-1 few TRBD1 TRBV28 TGTGCCAGCAGTTTATATGGGACAGCCTACAATGAGCAGTTCTTC CASSLYGTAYNEQFF
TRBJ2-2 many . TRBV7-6 TGTGCCAGCAGCTTAAGTATTCAGGGGACGAACACCGGGGAGCTGTTTTTT CASSLSIQGTNTGELFF
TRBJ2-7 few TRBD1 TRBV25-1 TGTGCCAGCAGTGACCATAGGGGGCTTAGCGAGCAGTACTTC CASSDHRGLSEQYF
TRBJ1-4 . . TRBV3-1 TGTGCCAGCAGCCAAGATCCCGGCGGTAATGAAAAACTGTTTTTT CASSQDPGGNEKLFF
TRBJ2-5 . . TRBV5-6 TGTGCCAGCAGCTCGCCCGTAGGGGGGGAGACCCAGTACTTC CASSSPVGGETQYF
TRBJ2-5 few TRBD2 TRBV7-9 TGTGCCAGCAGCGGGAGCGGGGGGACCGGGGAGACCCAGTACTTC CASSGSGGTGETQYF
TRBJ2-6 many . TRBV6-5 TGTGCCAGCGGGGGGCGTGGGGCCAACGTCCTGACTTTC CASGGRGANVLTF
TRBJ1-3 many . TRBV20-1 TGCAGTGCGAGAGAGTTCAGCTCTGGAAACACCATATATTTT CSAREFSSGNTIYF
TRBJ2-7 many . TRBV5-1 TGCGCCAGCAGCATAGACAGCCCTCGGTTCTACGAGCAGTACTTC CASSIDSPRFYEQYF
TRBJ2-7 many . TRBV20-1 TGCAGTGCTAGAGTGGGAGACTACGAGCAGTACTTC CSARVGDYEQYF
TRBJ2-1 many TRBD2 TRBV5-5 TGTGCCAGCAGCGAAATGACTAGCGGGGCAGGGAATGAGCAGTTCTTC CASSEMTSGAGNEQFF
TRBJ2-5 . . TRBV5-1 TGCGCCAGCAGGCCTACACAGGGCCAAGAGACCCAGTACTTC CASRPTQGQETQYF
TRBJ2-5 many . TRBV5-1 TGCGCCAGCAGCTCGATGTCGGGGGAAGAGACCCAGTACTTC CASSSMSGEETQYF
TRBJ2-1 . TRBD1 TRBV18 TGTGCCAGCTCAATCATAGGACAGGGATACAATGAGCAGTTCTTC CASSIIGQGYNEQFF
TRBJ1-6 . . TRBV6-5 TGTGCCAGCAGTTACTCGGCCAGCTCCTATAATTCACCCCTCCACTTT CASSYSASSYNSPLHF
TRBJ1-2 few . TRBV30 TGTGCCTGTAGGCCCTCAGGCTACACCTTC CACRPSGYTF
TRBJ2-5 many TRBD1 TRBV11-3 TGTGCCAGCAGCCCCCGACAGGGCCGGGGGACCCAGTACTTC CASSPRQGRGTQYF
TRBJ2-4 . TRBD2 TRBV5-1 TGCGCCAGCAGCTTGACTAGCGGGTGGGCGCAAAACATTCAGTACTTC CASSLTSGWAQNIQYF
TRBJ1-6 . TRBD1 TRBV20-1 TGCAGTGCTAGCTCAACAGGGGTAGGTTCACCCCTCCACTTT CSASSTGVGSPLHF
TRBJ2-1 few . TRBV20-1 TGCAGTGCTCTCGACAGTAGCAATGAGCAGTTCTTC CSALDSSNEQFF
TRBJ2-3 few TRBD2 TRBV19 TGTGCCAGTAGTACCGGGGGGGCCCTGGGGACAGATACGCAGTATTTT CASSTGGALGTDTQYF
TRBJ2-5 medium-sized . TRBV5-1 TGCGCCAGCAGCTGGAGAGGGACGCGTCAAGAGACCCAGTACTTC CASSWRGTRQETQYF
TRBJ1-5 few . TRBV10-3 TGTGCCATCCGGGGGGCGAGTACCAATCAGCCCCAGCATTTT CAIRGASTNQPQHF
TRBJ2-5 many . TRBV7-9 TGTGCCAGCAGCCAGGAGACCCAGTACTTC CASSQETQYF
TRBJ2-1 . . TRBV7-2 TGTGCCAGCAGCTTAGAAGCCGGAAATGAGCAGTTCTTC CASSLEAGNEQFF
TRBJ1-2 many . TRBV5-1 TGCGCCAGCAGCGGGGACGCCCCTGGCTACACCTTC CASSGDAPGYTF
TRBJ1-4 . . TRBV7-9 TGTGCCAGCAGCCCCGACAGCTCAAATGAAAAACTGTTTTTT CASSPDSSNEKLFF
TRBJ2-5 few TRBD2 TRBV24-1 TGTGCCACCAGTGACCGGACTAGCGGGGGCCCCCCGGAGACCCAGTACTTC CATSDRTSGGPPETQYF
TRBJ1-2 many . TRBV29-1 TGCAGCGTTGAAGCGGCAGGGGATTACTATGGCTACACCTTC CSVEAAGDYYGYTF
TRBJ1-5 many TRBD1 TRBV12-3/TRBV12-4 TGCGCCAGCAGCAGCGGACAGGGCAATCAGCCCCAGCATTTT CASSSGQGNQPQHF
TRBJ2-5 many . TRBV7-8 TGTGCCAGCAGCTTAGGGGCCAGGGTGGCGGAGACCCAGTACTTC CASSLGARVAETQYF
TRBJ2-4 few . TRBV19 TGTGCCAGTAGTATTCAGGGGCTCGGTGACATTCAGTACTTC CASSIQGLGDIQYF
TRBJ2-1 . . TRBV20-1 TGCAGTGCCCCCAGAGGGGGCAATGAGCAGTTCTTC CSAPRGGNEQFF
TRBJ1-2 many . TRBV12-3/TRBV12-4 . CASSRVGTGALTF
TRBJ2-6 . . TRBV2 TGTGCCAGCGGCGACAGGACCGGGGCCAACGTCCTGACTTTC CASGDRTGANVLTF
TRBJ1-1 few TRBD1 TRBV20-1 TGCAGTGCTATTGGGGGACAGCACACTGAAGCTTTCTTT CSAIGGQHTEAFF
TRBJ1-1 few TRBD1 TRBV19 TGTGCCAGTAGTATGACGAAAATACCAAACAGGGGAGTGAACACTGAAGCTTTCTTT CASSMTKIPNRGVNTEAFF
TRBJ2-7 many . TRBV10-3 TGTGCCATCAGTGAGTCGTTGGCTACCTACGAGCAGTACTTC CAISESLATYEQYF
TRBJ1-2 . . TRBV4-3 TGCGCCAGCAGCCAAGATACAGGGTCTTTGTATGGCTACACCTTC CASSQDTGSLYGYTF
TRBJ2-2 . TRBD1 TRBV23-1 TGCGCCAGCAGTCCCTCGACAGGGCCCAACACCGGGGAGCTGTTTTTT CASSPSTGPNTGELFF
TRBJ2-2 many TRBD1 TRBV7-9 TGTGCCACCGCAGGACAGGCGAACACCGGGGAGCTGTTTTTT CATAGQANTGELFF
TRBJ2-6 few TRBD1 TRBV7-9 TGTGCCAGCAGCTTACCCGGGACAGGGGACTCTGGGGCCAACGTCCTGACTTTC CASSLPGTGDSGANVLTF
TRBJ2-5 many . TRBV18 TGTGCCAGCTCCCGGGGGCAAGAGACCCAGTACTTC CASSRGQETQYF
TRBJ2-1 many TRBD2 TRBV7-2 TGTGCCAGCAGCTTAGTATCTGGTCTAGCGGGGGGATTGGAGCAGTTCTTC CASSLVSGLAGGLEQFF
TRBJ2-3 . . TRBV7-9 TGTGCCAGCAGCCCCACAGGGTCTAGCACAGATACGCAGTATTTT CASSPTGSSTDTQYF